This is a list of T cell receptor beta chains from one sample in a study of blood T cell repertoires in COVID-19. TCRdb's copy holds only in-frame clones and misses some; the assay was immunoSEQ multiplex PCR. The table lists roughly 240,000 clones, 83% of them singletons. What was sequenced was PBMCs or T cells enriched from blood (not recorded which). Receptor source: a woman aged 40 to 49 who had been exposed to COVID-19. Both conserved end residues are part of each CDR3. D genes are given only for firm matches. Size is stated for part of the rows, as once, few or many counts, or as a class when the clone is expanded.

>TRBV18|TRBJ2-1|NA|NA
TGTGCCAGCTCACCAGGGAGACCACCCGCTAATGAGCAGTTCTTC
CASSPGRPPANEQFF
>TRBV7-3|TRBJ2-3|few|TRBD2
TGTGCCAGCAGCCCGATTAGCGGGGCGACAGATACGCAGTATTTT
CASSPISGATDTQYF
>TRBV4-2|TRBJ2-7|NA|NA
TGTGCCAGCAGCCAAGTTGAGGGTTACGGCGAGCAGTACTTC
CASSQVEGYGEQYF
>TRBV19|TRBJ2-1|NA|TRBD2
TGTGCCAGTAGTCCTCAAAAACCGGGACTAGCGGGGGTCTATGAGCAGTTCTTC
CASSPQKPGLAGVYEQFF
>TRBV9|TRBJ2-3|NA|TRBD2
TGTGCCAGCAGCGCCCCTAAGCGCCGCGGGGGGGTCACAGATACGCAGTATTTT
CASSAPKRRGGVTDTQYF
>TRBV9|TRBJ2-7|NA|TRBD2
TGTGCCAGCAGCGTAGAGGGGACTAGCGGGGGATACGAGCAGTACTTC
CASSVEGTSGGYEQYF
>TRBV4-3|TRBJ1-2|NA|NA
TGCGCCAGCAGCCAAGAGGGTCAGGGGAACTATGGCTACACCTTC
CASSQEGQGNYGYTF
>TRBV19|TRBJ2-1|NA|TRBD2
TGTGCCAGTAGTAGTGGCGGGGGGACCAATGAGCAGTTCTTC
CASSSGGGTNEQFF
>TRBV18|TRBJ1-6|once|TRBD1
TGTGCCAGCTCACCGGGGGACAGGGATAATTCACCCCTCCACTTT
CASSPGDRDNSPLHF
>TRBV19|TRBJ1-6|NA|TRBD1
TGTGCCAGCCAACCCTCATGGGGACAGGAGTATTCACCCCTCCACTTT
CASQPSWGQEYSPLHF
>TRBV7-2|TRBJ2-7|NA|TRBD1
TGTGCCAGCAGCATCGACAGGGGAGGCGAGCAGTACTTC
CASSIDRGGEQYF
>TRBV7-9|TRBJ1-2|NA|NA
TGTGCCAGCAGCTTAGGGGGGGATCTTTATGGCTACACCTTC
CASSLGGDLYGYTF
>TRBV4-3|TRBJ1-5|NA|NA
TGCGCCAGCAGCCCAGACCAGTTTCAGCCCCAGCATTTT
CASSPDQFQPQHF
>TRBV3-1/TRBV3-2|TRBJ1-3|NA|NA
TGTGCCAGCCAGGGAACAGGGCTCAGAGGAAACACCATATATTTT
CASQGTGLRGNTIYF
>TRBV6-5|TRBJ2-7|NA|TRBD2
TGTGCCAGCACCCTGTCAGCGGGGGGGCTCTCCGAGCAGTACTTC
CASTLSAGGLSEQYF
>TRBV28|TRBJ2-7|NA|TRBD1
TGTGCCAGCTCGACAGGGGGCATGGGAGAGCAGTACTTC
CASSTGGMGEQYF
>TRBV6-2/TRBV6-3|TRBJ1-1|NA|NA
TGTGCCAGCAGTCCAAATACAGGGCTGAACACTGAAGCTTTCTTT
CASSPNTGLNTEAFF
>TRBV19|TRBJ2-7|NA|TRBD2
TGTGCCAGTAGTAGAACTAGCGGGGGCTACGAGCAGTACTTC
CASSRTSGGYEQYF
>TRBV19|TRBJ2-1|NA|TRBD2
TGTGCCAGTAGTCCCGGGACTAGTCTTTTTGGTGAGCAGTTCTTC
CASSPGTSLFGEQFF
>TRBV28|TRBJ2-7|many|NA
TGTGCCAGCAGTTACCTCGGACATCCATCCGAGCAGTACTTC
CASSYLGHPSEQYF
>TRBV2|TRBJ2-2|NA|NA
TGTGCCAGCAGTGGGGGCTTAGCGGTGGGTCCCGGGGAGCTGTTTTTT
CASSGGLAVGPGELFF
>TRBV7-2|TRBJ1-4|NA|TRBD1
TGTGCCAGCAGGAGACCGGGACAGAATGAAAAACTGTTTTTT
CASRRPGQNEKLFF